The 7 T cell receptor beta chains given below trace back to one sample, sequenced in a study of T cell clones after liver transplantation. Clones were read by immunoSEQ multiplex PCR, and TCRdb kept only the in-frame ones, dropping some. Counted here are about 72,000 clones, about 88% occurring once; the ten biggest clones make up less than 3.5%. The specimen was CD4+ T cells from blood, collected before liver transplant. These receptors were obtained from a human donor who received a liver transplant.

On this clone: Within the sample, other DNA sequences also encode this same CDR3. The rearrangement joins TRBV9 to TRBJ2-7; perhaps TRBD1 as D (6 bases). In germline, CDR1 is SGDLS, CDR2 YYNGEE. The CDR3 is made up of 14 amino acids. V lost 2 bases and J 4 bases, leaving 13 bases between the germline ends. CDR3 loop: CASSVSGQGYEQYF. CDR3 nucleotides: TGTGCCAGCAGCGTTTCGGGACAAGGTTACGAGCAGTACTTC. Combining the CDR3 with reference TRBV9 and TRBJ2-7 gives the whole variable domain DSGVTQTPKHLITATGQRVTLRCSPRSGDLSVYWYQQSLDQGLQFLIQYYNGEERAKGNILERFSAQQFPDLHSELNLSSLELGDSALYFCASSVSGQGYEQYFGPGTRLTVT.

The CDR3 DNA reads as TGTGCCAGCAGCTTGCCCCAGAACACCGGGGAGCTGTTTTTT. Translated: CASSLPQNTGELFF. The chain carries TRBV5-4 and TRBJ2-2; D gene unclear. The CDR3 spans 14 residues. Trimming took off 1 base at V and 1 base at J, with 5 bases between the two ends. Germline values: CDR1 SGHNT, CDR2 YYREEE (reference sequence).

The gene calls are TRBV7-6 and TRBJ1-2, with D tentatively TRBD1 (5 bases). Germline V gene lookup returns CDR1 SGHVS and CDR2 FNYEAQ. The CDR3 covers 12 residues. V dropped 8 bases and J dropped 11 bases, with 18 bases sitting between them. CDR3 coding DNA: TGTGCCAGCGCGAAACAGCGAGGGGATTACACCTTC. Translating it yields CASAKQRGDYTF.

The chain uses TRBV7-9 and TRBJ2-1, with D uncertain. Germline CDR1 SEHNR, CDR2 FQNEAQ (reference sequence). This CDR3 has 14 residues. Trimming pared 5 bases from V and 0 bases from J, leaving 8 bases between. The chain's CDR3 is CASSMPSSYNEQFF. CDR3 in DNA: TGTGCCAGCAGCATGCCCTCCTCCTACAATGAGCAGTTCTTC. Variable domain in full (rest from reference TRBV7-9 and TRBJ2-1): DTGVSQNPRHKITKRGQNVTFRCDPISEHNRLYWYRQTLGQGPEFLTYFQNEAQLEKSRLLSDRFSAERPKGSFSTLEIQRTEQGDSAMYLCASSMPSSYNEQFFGPGTRLTVL.

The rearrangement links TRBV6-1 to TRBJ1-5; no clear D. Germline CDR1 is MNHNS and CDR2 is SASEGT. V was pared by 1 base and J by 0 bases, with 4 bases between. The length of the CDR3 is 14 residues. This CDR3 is CASSEGLSNQPQHF. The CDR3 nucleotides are TGTGCCAGCAGTGAAGGACTTAGCAATCAGCCCCAGCATTTT.

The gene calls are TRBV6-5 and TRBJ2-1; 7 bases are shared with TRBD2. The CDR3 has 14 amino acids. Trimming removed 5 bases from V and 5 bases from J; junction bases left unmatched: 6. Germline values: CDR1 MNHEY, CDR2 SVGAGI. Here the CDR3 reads CASSRGRGHNEQFF. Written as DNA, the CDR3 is TGTGCCAGCAGTCGAGGGAGGGGCCACAATGAGCAGTTCTTC.

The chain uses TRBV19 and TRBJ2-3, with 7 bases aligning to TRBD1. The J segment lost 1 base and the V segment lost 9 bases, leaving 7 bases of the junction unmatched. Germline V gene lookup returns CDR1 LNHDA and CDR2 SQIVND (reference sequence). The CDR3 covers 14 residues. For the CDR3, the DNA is TGTGCCAGCCTCGACAGGGCTGGCACAGATACGCAGTATTTT. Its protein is CASLDRAGTDTQYF.